These T cell receptor beta chains were read from a single sample in a study of blood T cells in healthy people across ages. TCRdb used MiXCR to reprocess the 5' RACE reads, holding one entry per CDR3 protein. Of around 1,000,000 distinct CDR3 sequences listed, 20% to 25% are singletons. These data also featured in a second study, about T cells of mothers and their children.

What was sequenced was blood. These receptors all come from a girl aged 2-10 years in good health. The CDR3 runs from the conserved cysteine through the conserved F or W. The size entry is marked missing in some rows and otherwise reads once, few, many or a size class.

V gene,clone size,J gene,CDR3 protein
TRBV11-2,-,TRBJ2-7,CASSRAGTGKTYEQYF
TRBV19,few,TRBJ2-1,CASSPREGHYIHEQFF
TRBV6-1,many,TRBJ2-1,CASSERASSYNEQFF
TRBV4-1,few,TRBJ1-5,CASSQLAVSNQPQHF
TRBV20-1,many,TRBJ1-1,CSARDLGTEAFF
TRBV5-1,-,TRBJ2-5,CASSLGTGRWAETQYF
TRBV9,-,TRBJ2-1,CASNSHPVADEQFF
TRBV6-5,-,TRBJ2-3,CASSLNQGAQDTQYF
TRBV27,-,TRBJ2-7,CASSFRGLRSYEQYF
TRBV3-1,few,TRBJ1-1,CASSQLRVGSTEAFF
TRBV12-3/TRBV12-4,-,TRBJ2-5,CASSKRDNHQETQYF
TRBV24-1,-,TRBJ2-2,CATSQAWRGTGELFF
TRBV25-1,-,TRBJ2-7,CASSEGGGPYLYF
TRBV19,-,TRBJ1-1,CASSQGIWRTEAFF
TRBV14,-,-,CASSHGRTYEQYF
TRBV29-1,few,TRBJ2-5,CSVEDRYRGSEETQYF
TRBV29-1,-,TRBJ2-1,CSARTSGNLYNEQFF
TRBV9,-,TRBJ2-1,CASSSGTSGGDEQFF
TRBV12-3/TRBV12-4,-,TRBJ1-1,CVSSRAGGNNEAFF
TRBV4-3,-,TRBJ2-7,CASSQHGQTYKQYF
TRBV29-1,few,TRBJ2-5,CSVERWETSGRAAETQYF
TRBV15,-,TRBJ2-1,CATSPPGQPTYNEQFF
TRBV12-3/TRBV12-4,few,TRBJ2-5,CAVRSLGEADETQYF
TRBV29-1,few,TRBJ2-7,CSVGDSAYEQYF
TRBV28,few,TRBJ1-1,CASSPSGVGANTEAFF
TRBV3-1,-,-,CASSPVGQGIDEQYF
TRBV9,-,TRBJ2-3,CASSITTPSDTQYF
TRBV2,-,TRBJ2-4,CASSGGLAGKNIQYF
TRBV20-1,few,TRBJ1-1,CSARGGDTFEAFF
TRBV20-1,-,TRBJ2-5,CSAMTLLGETQYF
TRBV2,-,TRBJ2-7,CASSEDWDEQYF
TRBV12-3/TRBV12-4,few,TRBJ1-2,CASRMDNYGYTF
TRBV20-1,few,TRBJ1-2,CSARRGDSYNYGYTF